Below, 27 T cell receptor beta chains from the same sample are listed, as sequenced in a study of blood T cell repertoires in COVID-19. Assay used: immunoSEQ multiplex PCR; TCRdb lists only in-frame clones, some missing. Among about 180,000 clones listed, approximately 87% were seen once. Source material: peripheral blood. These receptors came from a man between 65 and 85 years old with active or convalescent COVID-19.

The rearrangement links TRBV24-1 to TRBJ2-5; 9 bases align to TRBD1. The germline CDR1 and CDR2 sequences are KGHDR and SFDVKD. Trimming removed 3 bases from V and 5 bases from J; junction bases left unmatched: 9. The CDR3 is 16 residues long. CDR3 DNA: TGTGCCACCAGTGATCCAGGAGGACAGGGGTCGGAGACCCAGTACTTC. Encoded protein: CATSDPGGQGSETQYF.

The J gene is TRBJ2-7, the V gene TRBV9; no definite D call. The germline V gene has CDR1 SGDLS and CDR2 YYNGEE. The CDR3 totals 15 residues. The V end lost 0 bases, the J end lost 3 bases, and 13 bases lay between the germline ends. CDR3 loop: CASSVGANTVYEQYF. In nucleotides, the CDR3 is TGTGCCAGCAGCGTAGGGGCCAACACCGTCTACGAGCAGTACTTC.

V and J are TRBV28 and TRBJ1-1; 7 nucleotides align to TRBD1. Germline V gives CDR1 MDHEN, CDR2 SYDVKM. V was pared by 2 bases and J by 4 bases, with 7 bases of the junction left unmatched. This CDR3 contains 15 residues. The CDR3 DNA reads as TGTGCCAGCAGTTTACCGACAGGGTTGGGCACTGAAGCTTTCTTT. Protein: CASSLPTGLGTEAFF.

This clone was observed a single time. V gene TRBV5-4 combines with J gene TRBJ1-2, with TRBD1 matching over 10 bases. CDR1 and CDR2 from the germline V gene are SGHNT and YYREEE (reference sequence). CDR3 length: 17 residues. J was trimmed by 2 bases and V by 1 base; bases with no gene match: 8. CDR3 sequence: CASSLLDRGRRNYGYTF. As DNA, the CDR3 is TGTGCCAGCAGCTTGTTAGACAGGGGGCGCAGGAACTATGGCTACACCTTC.

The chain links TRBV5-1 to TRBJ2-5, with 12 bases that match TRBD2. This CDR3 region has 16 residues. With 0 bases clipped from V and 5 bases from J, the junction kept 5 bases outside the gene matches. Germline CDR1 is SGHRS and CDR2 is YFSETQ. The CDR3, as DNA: TGCGCCAGCAGCTTGGTCGGGCTAGCGGGAGGGGAGACCCAGTACTTC. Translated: CASSLVGLAGGETQYF.

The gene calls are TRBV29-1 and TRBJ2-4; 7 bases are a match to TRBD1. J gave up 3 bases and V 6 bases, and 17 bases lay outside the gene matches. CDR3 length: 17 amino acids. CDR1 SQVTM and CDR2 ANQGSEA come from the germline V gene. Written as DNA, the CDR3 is TGCAGCGTGATAAACCGTCGACAGGGTGTGGGCAAAAACATTCAGTACTTC. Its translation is CSVINRRQGVGKNIQYF.

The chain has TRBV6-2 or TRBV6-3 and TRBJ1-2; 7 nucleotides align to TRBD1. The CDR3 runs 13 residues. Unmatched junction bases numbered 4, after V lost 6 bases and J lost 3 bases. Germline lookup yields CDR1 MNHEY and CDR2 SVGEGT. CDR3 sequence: CASSRDRDYGYTF. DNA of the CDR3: TGTGCCAGCAGCCGAGACAGGGACTATGGCTACACCTTC.

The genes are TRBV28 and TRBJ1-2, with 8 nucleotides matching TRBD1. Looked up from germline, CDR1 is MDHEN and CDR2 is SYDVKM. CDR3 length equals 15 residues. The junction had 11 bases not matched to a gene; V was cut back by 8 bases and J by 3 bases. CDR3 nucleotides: TGTGCCAGCCGCGAAGGAACAGGGGGAGACTATGGCTACACCTTC. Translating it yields CASREGTGGDYGYTF.

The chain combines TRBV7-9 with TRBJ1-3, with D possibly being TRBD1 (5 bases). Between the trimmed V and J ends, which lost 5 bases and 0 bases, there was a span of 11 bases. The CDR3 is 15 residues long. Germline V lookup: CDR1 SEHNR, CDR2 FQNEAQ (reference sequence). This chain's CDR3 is CASSPGPFSGNTIYF. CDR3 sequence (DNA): TGTGCCAGCAGCCCAGGGCCCTTCTCTGGAAACACCATATATTTT. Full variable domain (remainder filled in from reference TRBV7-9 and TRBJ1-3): DTGVSQNPRHKITKRGQNVTFRCDPISEHNRLYWYRQTLGQGPEFLTYFQNEAQLEKSRLLSDRFSAERPKGSFSTLEIQRTEQGDSAMYLCASSPGPFSGNTIYFGEGSWLTVV.

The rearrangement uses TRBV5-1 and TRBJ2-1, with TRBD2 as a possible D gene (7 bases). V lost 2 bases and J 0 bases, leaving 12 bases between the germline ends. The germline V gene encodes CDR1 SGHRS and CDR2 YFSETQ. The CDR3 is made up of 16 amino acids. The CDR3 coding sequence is TGCGCCAGCAGCTTTAGGGGGGGCGTCTCCTACAATGAGCAGTTCTTC. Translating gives CASSFRGGVSYNEQFF.

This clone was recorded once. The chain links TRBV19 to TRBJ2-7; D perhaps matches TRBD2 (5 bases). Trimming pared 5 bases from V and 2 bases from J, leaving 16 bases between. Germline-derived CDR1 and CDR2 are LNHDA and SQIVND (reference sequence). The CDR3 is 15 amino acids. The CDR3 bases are TGTGCCAGTAGTGCCCAGGCGGACTTTCCCTACGAGCAGTACTTC. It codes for CASSAQADFPYEQYF. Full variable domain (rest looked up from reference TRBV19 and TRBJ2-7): DGGITQSPKYLFRKEGQNVTLSCEQNLNHDAMYWYRQDPGQGLRLIYYSQIVNDFQKGDIAEGYSVSREKKESFPLTVTSAQKNPTAFYLCASSAQADFPYEQYFGPGTRLTVT.

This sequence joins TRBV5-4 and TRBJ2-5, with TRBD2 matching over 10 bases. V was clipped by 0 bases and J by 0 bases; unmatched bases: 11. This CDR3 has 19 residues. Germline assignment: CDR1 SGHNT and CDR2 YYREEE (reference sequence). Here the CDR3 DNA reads TGTGCCAGCAGCTTGGCCAGGGCTAGCGGGGGCGCGTACCAAGAGACCCAGTACTTC. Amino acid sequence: CASSLARASGGAYQETQYF.

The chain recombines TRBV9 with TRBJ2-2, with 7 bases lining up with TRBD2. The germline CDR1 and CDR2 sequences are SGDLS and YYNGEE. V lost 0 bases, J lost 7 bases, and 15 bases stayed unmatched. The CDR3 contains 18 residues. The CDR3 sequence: CASSVEFQASGLYGELFF. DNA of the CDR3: TGTGCCAGCAGCGTAGAGTTCCAGGCTAGCGGACTCTACGGGGAGCTGTTTTTT. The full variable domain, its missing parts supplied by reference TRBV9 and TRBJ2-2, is DSGVTQTPKHLITATGQRVTLRCSPRSGDLSVYWYQQSLDQGLQFLIQYYNGEERAKGNILERFSAQQFPDLHSELNLSSLELGDSALYFCASSVEFQASGLYGELFFGEGSRLTVL.

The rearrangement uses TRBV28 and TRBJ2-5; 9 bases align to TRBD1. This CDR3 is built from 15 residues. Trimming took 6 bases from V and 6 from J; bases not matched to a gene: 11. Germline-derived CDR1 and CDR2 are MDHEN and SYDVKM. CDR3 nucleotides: TGTGCCAGCAGACCCCTCTGGACAGGGGCGAAGACCCAGTACTTC. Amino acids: CASRPLWTGAKTQYF.

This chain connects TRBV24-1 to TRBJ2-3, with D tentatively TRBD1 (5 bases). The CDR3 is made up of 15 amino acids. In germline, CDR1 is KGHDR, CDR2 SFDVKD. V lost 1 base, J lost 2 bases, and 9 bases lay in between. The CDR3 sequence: CATSDFKGYTDTQYF. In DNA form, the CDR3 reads TGTGCCACCAGTGATTTCAAGGGGTACACAGATACGCAGTATTTT.

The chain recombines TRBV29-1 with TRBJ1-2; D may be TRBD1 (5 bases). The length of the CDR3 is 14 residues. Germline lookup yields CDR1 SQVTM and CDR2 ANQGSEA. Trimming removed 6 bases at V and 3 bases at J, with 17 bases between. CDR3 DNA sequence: TGCAGCGTCGTAAACAGGACCAGCTACTATGGCTACACCTTC. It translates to CSVVNRTSYYGYTF.

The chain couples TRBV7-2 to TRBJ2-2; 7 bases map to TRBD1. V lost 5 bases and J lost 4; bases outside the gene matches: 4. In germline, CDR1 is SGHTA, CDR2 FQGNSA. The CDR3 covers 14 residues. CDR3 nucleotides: TGTGCCAGCAGCCCAGGGGGTAGCACCGGGGAGCTGTTTTTT. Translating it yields CASSPGGSTGELFF.

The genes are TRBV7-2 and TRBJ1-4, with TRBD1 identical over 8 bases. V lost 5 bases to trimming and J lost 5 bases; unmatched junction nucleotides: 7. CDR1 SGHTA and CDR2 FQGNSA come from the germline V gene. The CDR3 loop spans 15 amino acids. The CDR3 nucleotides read TGTGCCAGCAGCGCAATGGGGACAGGCAATGAAAAACTGTTTTTT. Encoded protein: CASSAMGTGNEKLFF.

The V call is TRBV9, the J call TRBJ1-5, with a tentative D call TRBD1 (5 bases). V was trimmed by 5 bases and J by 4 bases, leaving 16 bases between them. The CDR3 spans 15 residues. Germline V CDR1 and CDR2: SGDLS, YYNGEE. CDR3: CASSDGGTVNQPQHF. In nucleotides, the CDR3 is TGTGCCAGCAGTGACGGAGGGACGGTAAATCAGCCCCAGCATTTT.

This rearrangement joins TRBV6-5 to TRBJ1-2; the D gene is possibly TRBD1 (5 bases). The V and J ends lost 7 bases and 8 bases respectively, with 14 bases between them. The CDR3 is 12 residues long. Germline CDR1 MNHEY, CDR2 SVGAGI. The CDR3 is CASKEDSDGYTF. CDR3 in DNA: TGTGCCAGCAAGGAAGACAGTGACGGCTACACCTTC.

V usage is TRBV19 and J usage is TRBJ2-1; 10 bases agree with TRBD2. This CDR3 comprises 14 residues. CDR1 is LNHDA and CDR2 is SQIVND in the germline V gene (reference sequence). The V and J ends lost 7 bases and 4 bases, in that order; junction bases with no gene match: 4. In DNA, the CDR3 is TGTGCCAGTACGTTAGCGGGGGGTTACAATGAGCAGTTCTTC. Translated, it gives CASTLAGGYNEQFF.

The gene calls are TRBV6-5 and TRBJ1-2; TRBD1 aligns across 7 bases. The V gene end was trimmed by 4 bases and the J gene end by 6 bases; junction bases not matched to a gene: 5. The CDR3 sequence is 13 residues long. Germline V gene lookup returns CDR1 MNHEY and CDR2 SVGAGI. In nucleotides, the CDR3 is TGTGCCAGCAGTTCTACAGGGGAGGATGGCTACACCTTC. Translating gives CASSSTGEDGYTF.

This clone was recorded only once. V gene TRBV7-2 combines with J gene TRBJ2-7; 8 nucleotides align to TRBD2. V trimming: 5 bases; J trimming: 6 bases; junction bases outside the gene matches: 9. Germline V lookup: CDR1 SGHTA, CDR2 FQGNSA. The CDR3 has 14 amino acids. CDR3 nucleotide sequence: TGTGCCAGCAGCATAACCGGGACTAGGTTCGAGCAGTACTTC. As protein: CASSITGTRFEQYF.

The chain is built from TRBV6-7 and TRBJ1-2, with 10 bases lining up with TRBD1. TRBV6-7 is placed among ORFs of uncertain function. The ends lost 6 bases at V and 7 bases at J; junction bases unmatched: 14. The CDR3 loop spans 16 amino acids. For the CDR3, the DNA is TGTGCCAGCAGCCCTGGCGTGACAGGGGGCGGGGGTGGCTACACCTTC. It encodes CASSPGVTGGGGGYTF.

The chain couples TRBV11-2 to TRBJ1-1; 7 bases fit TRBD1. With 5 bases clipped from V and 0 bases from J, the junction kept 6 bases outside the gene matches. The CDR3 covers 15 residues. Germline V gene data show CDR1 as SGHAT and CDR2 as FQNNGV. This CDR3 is CASSILQGLNTEAFF. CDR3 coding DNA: TGTGCCAGCAGCATACTACAGGGGTTGAACACTGAAGCTTTCTTT. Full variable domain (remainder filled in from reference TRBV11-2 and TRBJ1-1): EAGVAQSPRYKIIEKRQSVAFWCNPISGHATLYWYQQILGQGPKLLIQFQNNGVVDDSQLPKDRFSAERLKGVDSTLKIQPAKLEDSAVYLCASSILQGLNTEAFFGQGTRLTVV.

The CDR3 coding sequence is TGTGCCAGCAGTTACCCGGGGGGCGGCACTGAAGCTTTCTTT. Its translation is CASSYPGGGTEAFF. This chain joins TRBV6-6 and TRBJ1-1, with a weak D call TRBD1 (6 bases). V dropped 2 bases and J dropped 4 bases, with 11 bases sitting between them. From germline, CDR1 is MNHNY and CDR2 SVGAGI (reference sequence). This CDR3 is 14 amino acids long.

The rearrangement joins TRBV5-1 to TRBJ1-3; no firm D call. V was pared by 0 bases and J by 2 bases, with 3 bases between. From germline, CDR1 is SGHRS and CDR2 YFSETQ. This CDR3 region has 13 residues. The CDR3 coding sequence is TGCGCCAGCAGCTTGGCTGCTGGAAACACCATATATTTT. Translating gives CASSLAAGNTIYF.